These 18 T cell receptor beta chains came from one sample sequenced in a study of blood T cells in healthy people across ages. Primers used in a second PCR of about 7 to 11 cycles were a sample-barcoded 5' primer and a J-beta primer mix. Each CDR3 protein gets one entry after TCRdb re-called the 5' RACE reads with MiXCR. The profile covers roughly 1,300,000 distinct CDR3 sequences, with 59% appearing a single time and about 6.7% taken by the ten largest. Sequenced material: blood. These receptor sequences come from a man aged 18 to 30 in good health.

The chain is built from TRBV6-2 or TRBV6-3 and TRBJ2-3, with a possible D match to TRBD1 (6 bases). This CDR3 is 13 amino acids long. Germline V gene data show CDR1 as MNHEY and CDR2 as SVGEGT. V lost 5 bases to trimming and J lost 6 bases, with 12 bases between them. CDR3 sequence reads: CASSGTGFDTQYF. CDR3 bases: TGTGCCAGCAGTGGAACAGGGTTTGATACGCAGTATTTT.

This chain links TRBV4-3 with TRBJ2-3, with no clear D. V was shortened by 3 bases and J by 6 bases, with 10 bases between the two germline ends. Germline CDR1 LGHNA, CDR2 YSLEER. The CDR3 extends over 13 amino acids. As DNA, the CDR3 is TGCGCCAGCAGCCAGGCAAGCTCGGATACGCAGTATTTT. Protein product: CASSQASSDTQYF.

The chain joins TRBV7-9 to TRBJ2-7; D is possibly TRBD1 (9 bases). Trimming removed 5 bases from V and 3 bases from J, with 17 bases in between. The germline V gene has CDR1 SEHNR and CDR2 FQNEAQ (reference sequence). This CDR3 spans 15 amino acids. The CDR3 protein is CASSRGGQGVYEQYF. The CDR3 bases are TGTGCCAGCAGCCGGGGGGGACAGGGAGTCTACGAGCAGTACTTC.

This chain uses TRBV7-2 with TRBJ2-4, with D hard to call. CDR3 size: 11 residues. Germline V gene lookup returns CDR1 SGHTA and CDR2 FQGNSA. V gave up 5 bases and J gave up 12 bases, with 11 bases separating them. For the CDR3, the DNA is TGTGCCAGCAGCCCCAATCTGTCTCAGTACTTC. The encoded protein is CASSPNLSQYF.

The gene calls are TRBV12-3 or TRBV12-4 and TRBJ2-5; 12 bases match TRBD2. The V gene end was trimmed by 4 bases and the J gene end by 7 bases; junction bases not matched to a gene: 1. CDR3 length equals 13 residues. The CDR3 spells CASSSLAGGTQYF. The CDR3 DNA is TGTGCCAGCAGTTCACTAGCGGGAGGGACCCAGTACTTC.

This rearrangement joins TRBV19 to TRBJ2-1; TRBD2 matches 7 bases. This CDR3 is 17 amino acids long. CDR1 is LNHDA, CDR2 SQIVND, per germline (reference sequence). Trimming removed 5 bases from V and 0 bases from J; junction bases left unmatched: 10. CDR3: CASSGSSGLYSYNEQFF. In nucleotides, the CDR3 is TGTGCCAGTAGTGGGTCTAGCGGACTTTACTCCTACAATGAGCAGTTCTTC.

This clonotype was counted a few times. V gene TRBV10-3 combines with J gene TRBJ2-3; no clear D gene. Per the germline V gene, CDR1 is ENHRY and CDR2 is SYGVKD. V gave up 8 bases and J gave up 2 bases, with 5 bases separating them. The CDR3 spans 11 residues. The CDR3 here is CAIGSTDTQYF. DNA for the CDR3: TGTGCCATCGGATCCACAGATACGCAGTATTTT.

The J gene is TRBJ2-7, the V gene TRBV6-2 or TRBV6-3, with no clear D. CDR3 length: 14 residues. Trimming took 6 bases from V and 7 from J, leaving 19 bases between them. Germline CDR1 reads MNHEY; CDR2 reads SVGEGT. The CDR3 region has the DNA TGTGCCAGCAGGATAGAGCTCTCCTACAATGAGCAGTACTTC. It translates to CASRIELSYNEQYF.

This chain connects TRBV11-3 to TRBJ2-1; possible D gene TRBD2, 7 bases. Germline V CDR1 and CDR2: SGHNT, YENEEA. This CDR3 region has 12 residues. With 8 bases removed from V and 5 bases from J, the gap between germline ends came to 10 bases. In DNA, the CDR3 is TGTGCCAGCGGGGGGGACAACAATGAGCAGTTCTTC. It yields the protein CASGGDNNEQFF.

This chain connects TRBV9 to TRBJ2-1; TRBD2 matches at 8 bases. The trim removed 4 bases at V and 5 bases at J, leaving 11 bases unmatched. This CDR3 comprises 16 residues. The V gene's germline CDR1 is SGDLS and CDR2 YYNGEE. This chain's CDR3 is CASSPFPAGGNNEQFF. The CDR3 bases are TGTGCCAGCAGCCCCTTCCCCGCGGGGGGAAACAATGAGCAGTTCTTC.

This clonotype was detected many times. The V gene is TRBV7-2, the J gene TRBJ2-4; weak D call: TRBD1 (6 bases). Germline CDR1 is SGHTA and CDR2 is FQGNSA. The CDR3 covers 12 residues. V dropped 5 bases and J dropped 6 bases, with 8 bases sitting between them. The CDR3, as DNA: TGTGCCAGCAGCCGGACAGCAAACATTCAGTACTTC. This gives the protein CASSRTANIQYF. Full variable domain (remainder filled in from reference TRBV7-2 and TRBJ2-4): GAGVSQSPSNKVTEKGKDVELRCDPISGHTALYWYRQSLGQGLEFLIYFQGNSAPDKSGLPSDRFSAERTGGSVSTLTIQRTQQEDSAVYLCASSRTANIQYFGAGTRLSVL.

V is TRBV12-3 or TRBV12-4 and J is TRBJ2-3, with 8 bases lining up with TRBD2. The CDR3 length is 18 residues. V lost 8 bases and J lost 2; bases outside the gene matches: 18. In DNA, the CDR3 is TGTGCCAGCGGCATCGGGGAAATTAGCGGGGACGCCACAGATACGCAGTATTTT. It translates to CASGIGEISGDATDTQYF.

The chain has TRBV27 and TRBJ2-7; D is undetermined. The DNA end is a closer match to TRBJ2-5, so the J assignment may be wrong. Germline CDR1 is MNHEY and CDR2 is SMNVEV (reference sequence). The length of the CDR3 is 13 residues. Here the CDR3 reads CASSLLTMETQYF. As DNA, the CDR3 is TGTGCCAGCAGTTTATTAACGATGGAGACCCAGTACTTC.

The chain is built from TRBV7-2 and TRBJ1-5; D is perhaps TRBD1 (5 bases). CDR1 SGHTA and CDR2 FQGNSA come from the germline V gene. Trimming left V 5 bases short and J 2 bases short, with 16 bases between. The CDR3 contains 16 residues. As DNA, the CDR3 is TGTGCCAGCAGCGGGATTGGGGCGGAGGGCAATCAGCCCCAGCATTTT. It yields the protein CASSGIGAEGNQPQHF.

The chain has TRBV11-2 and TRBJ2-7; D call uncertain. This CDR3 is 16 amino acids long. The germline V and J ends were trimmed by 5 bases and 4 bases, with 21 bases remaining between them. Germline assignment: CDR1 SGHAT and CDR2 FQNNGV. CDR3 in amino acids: CASSDLERSVEYEQYF. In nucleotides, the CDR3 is TGTGCCAGCAGCGACCTCGAGAGGTCAGTTGAGTACGAGCAGTACTTC.

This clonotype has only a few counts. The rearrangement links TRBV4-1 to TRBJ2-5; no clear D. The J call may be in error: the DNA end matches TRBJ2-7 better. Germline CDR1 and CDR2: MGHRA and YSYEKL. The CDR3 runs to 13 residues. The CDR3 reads CASSFQGMGEQYF. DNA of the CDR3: TGCGCCAGCAGCTTCCAAGGTATGGGCGAGCAGTACTTC.

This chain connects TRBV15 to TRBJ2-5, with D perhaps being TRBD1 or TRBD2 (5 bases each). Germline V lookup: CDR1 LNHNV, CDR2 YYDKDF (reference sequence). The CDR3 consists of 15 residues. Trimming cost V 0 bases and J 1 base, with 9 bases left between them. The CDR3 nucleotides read TGTGCCACCAGCAGAGATCTCGGGGCCCAAGAGACCCAGTACTTC. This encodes CATSRDLGAQETQYF.

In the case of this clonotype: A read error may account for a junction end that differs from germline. The CDR3 region is CASSQGASGSYEQYF. The DNA for the CDR3 is TGTGCCAGCAGCCAGGGTGCTAGCGGGAGTTACGAGCAGTACTTC. The chain is built from TRBV4-1 and TRBJ2-7; 10 bases fit TRBD2. The CDR3 covers 15 residues. Germline V gene data show CDR1 as MGHRA and CDR2 as YSYEKL.